This TCR beta chain came from a study of cytomegalovirus exposure and HLA in healthy donors. Researchers ran the PCR with 60 Vbeta and 13 Jbeta primers. Sequencing used immunoSEQ multiplex PCR; TCRdb keeps in-frame clones, though not all of them. The sample includes 50,000 to 60,000 clones, about 77% of them seen just once. The TCR originated in a woman aged 40 to 49 in good health and CMV-seropositive. Material: PBMCs.

This chain's CDR3 is CASSELGGGARYEQFF. CDR3 sequence (DNA): TGTGCCAGCAGTGAATTGGGCGGGGGGGCCCGGTACGAGCAGTTCTTC. The chain uses TRBV25-1 and TRBJ2-1, with 9 bases that match TRBD2. Trimming removed 1 base from V and 10 bases from J; junction bases left unmatched: 11. This CDR3 has 16 amino acids. The germline V gene has CDR1 MGHDK and CDR2 SYGVNS.